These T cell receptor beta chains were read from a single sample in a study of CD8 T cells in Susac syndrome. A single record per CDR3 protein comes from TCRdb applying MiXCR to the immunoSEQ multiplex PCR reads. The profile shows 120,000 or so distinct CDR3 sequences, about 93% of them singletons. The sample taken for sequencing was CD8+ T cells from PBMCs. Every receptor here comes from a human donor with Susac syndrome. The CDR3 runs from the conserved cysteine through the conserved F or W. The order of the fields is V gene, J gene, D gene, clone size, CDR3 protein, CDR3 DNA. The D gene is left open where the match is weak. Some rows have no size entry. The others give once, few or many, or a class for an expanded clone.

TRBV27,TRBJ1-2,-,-,CASSLQGFGDGYTF,TGTGCCAGCAGTTTACAGGGGTTTGGGGATGGCTACACCTTC
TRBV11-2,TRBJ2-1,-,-,CASSLTSGEQFF,TGTGCCAGCAGCCTGACGAGTGGTGAGCAGTTCTTC
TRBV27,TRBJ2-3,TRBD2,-,CASSLSSGTADTQYF,TGTGCCAGCAGTTTATCTAGCGGGACCGCAGATACGCAGTATTTT
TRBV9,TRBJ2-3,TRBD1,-,CASSVGTGSTDTQYF,TGTGCCAGCAGCGTGGGGACAGGGAGCACAGATACGCAGTATTTT
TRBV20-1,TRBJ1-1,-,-,CSARDPSMNTEAFF,TGCAGTGCTAGAGATCCCTCTATGAACACTGAAGCTTTCTTT
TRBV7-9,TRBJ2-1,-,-,CASSFYGNEQFF,TGTGCCAGCAGCTTTTACGGCAATGAGCAGTTCTTC
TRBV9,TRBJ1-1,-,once,CASSVVPGTEAFF,TGTGCCAGCAGCGTAGTCCCCGGCACTGAAGCTTTCTTT
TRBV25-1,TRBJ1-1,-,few,CASRDSEAFF,TGTGCCAGCAGGGACAGTGAAGCTTTCTTT
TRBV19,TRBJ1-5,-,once,CASSRGFSQPQHF,TGTGCCAGTAGTCGGGGTTTCTCTCAGCCCCAGCATTTT
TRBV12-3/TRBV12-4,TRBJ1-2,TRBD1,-,CASSSLQGEDGYTF,TGTGCCAGCAGTTCACTGCAGGGGGAAGATGGCTACACCTTC
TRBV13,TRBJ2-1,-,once,CASSPLRGGYNEQFF,TGTGCCAGCAGCCCCTTGAGGGGGGGGTACAATGAGCAGTTCTTC
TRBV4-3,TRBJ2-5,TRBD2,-,CASSQVHGRASETQYF,TGCGCCAGCAGCCAAGTCCACGGGAGGGCCTCTGAGACCCAGTACTTC
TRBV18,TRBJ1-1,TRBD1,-,CASSAGGTEAFF,TGTGCCAGCTCAGCAGGGGGCACTGAAGCTTTCTTT
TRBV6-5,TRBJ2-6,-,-,CASSYFREGSGANVLTF,TGTGCCAGCAGTTATTTCAGGGAAGGATCTGGGGCCAACGTCCTGACTTTC
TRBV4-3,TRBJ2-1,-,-,CASSPGPTSVNEQFF,TGCGCCAGCAGCCCCGGACCCACCTCCGTCAATGAGCAGTTCTTC
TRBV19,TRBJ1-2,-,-,CASSPPWGKWGYGYTF,TGTGCCAGTAGCCCTCCTTGGGGGAAATGGGGGTATGGCTACACCTTC
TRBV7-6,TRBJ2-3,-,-,CASSDRVGDVDTQYF,TGTGCCAGCAGCGACCGGGTAGGGGACGTGGATACGCAGTATTTT
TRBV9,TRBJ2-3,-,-,CASRGGLSTDTQYF,TGTGCCAGCAGAGGAGGGTTAAGCACAGATACGCAGTATTTT
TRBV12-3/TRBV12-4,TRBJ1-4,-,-,CASSPRQTTNEKLFF,TGTGCCAGCAGTCCGAGACAGACAACTAATGAAAAACTGTTTTTT
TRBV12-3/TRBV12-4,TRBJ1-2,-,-,CASSLGGVDGYTF,TGTGCCAGCAGTTTAGGGGGGGTAGATGGCTACACCTTC
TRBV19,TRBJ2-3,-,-,CASSIGWGEDTQYF,TGTGCCAGTAGTATTGGTTGGGGAGAAGATACGCAGTATTTT
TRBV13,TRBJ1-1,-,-,CASQSGGLGGTEAFF,TGTGCCAGCCAGAGCGGGGGCCTCGGCGGCACTGAAGCTTTCTTT
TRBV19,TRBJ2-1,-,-,CASSIGTISYNEQFF,TGTGCCAGTAGTATAGGCACTATTTCCTACAATGAGCAGTTCTTC
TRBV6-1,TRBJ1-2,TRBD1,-,CASNNRDRVLIRYGYTF,TGTGCCAGCAATAACCGGGACAGAGTCTTAATACGCTATGGCTACACCTTC
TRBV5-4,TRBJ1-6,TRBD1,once,CASSSTGGNSPLHF,TGTGCCAGCAGCAGTACAGGGGGGAATTCACCCCTCCACTTT
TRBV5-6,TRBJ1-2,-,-,CASSFGRTVYGYTF,TGTGCCAGCAGCTTCGGTCGCACAGTCTATGGCTACACCTTC
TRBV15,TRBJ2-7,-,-,CATSKRPVPLPDEQYF,TGTGCCACCAGTAAGAGACCGGTACCTCTACCGGACGAGCAGTACTTC
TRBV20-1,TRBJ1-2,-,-,CSARVPSLEGYTF,TGCAGTGCTAGGGTTCCCTCCTTGGAGGGCTACACCTTC
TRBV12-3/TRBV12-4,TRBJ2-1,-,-,CASSDSPDPYNEQFF,TGTGCCAGCAGCGACAGTCCAGACCCTTACAATGAGCAGTTCTTC
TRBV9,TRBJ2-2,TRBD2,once,CASSVATSGENTGELFF,TGTGCCAGCAGCGTAGCTACGAGCGGGGAGAACACCGGGGAGCTGTTTTTT
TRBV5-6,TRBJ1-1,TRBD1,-,CASRGTGQLAEAFF,TGTGCCAGCAGGGGAACGGGACAGTTGGCTGAAGCTTTCTTT
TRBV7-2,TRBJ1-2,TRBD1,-,CASSPWTGGDGYTF,TGTGCCAGCAGCCCATGGACAGGGGGCGATGGCTACACCTTC
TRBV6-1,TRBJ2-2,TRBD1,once,CASSKSGTGGTKNTGELFF,TGTGCCAGCAGCAAATCCGGGACAGGGGGGACAAAGAACACCGGGGAGCTGTTTTTT
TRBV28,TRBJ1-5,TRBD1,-,CASSLSGTGARQPQHF,TGTGCCAGCAGTTTATCCGGGACAGGAGCAAGGCAGCCCCAGCATTTT
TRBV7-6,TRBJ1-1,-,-,CASSAAAEGHTEAFF,TGTGCCAGCAGCGCAGCGGCGGAGGGGCACACTGAAGCTTTCTTT
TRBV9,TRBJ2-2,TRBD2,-,CASSASGVTGELFF,TGTGCCAGCAGCGCCAGCGGGGTCACCGGGGAGCTGTTTTTT
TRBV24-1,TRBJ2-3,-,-,CATSDWPVEQYF,TGTGCCACCAGTGACTGGCCAGTTGAGCAGTATTTT
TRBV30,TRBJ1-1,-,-,CAWSEGVGANTEAFF,TGTGCCTGGAGTGAGGGGGTAGGGGCGAACACTGAAGCTTTCTTT
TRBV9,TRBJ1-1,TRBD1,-,CASSVEGARVTEAFF,TGTGCCAGCAGCGTAGAGGGGGCTAGGGTCACTGAAGCTTTCTTT
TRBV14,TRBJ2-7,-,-,CASSQESTAARYEQYF,TGTGCCAGCAGCCAAGAGAGTACAGCGGCCCGCTACGAGCAGTACTTC
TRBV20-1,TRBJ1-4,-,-,CSAGDAQEKLFF,TGCAGTGCAGGGGACGCCCAAGAAAAACTGTTTTTT
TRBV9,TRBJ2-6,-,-,CASSVPQSPGSSGANVLTF,TGTGCCAGCAGCGTACCACAAAGTCCGGGGAGCTCTGGGGCCAACGTCCTGACTTTC
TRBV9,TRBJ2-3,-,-,CASSTFLAFLDTDTQYF,TGTGCCAGCAGCACCTTCCTAGCTTTCCTCGACACAGATACGCAGTATTTT
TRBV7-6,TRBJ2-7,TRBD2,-,CASSPWGGDEGEQYF,TGTGCCAGCAGCCCCTGGGGAGGGGACGAGGGCGAGCAGTACTTC
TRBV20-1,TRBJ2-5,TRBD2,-,CSAHHFQGLAGEYQETQYF,TGCAGTGCCCATCATTTCCAGGGACTAGCGGGGGAGTACCAAGAGACCCAGTACTTC
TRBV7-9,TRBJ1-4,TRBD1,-,CASSLGQGTNEKLFF,TGTGCCAGCAGCTTAGGACAGGGGACTAATGAAAAACTGTTTTTT